These T cell receptor beta chains were read from a single sample in a study of beta chain features in type 1 diabetes. The method was immunoSEQ multiplex PCR; TCRdb's version includes in-frame clones alone and lacks a portion of them. The sample includes around 130,000 clones, approximately 9% of them seen just once. The sample consisted of central memory CD4+ T cells from blood. Receptor source: a man aged 25-45 years with type 1 diabetes. CDR3s include the opening cysteine and the closing phenylalanine or tryptophan. The order of the fields is V gene, J gene, clone size, D gene, CDR3 DNA, CDR3 protein. A D gene is named only where the DNA matches it firmly. The listing skips clone size in some rows; elsewhere it reads once, few, many or a size class.

v_gene: TRBV19
j_gene: TRBJ2-3
abundance: few
d_gene: NA
CDR3nt: TGTGCCAGTAGTATAGGGCAGGGAATGGATACGCAGTATTTT
CDR3aa: CASSIGQGMDTQYF

v_gene: TRBV7-2
j_gene: TRBJ2-7
abundance: NA
d_gene: NA
CDR3nt: TGTGCCAGCTTGCGAGGGGGGGGCCTCTCCTACGAGCAGTACTTC
CDR3aa: CASLRGGGLSYEQYF

v_gene: TRBV6-6
j_gene: TRBJ2-2
abundance: few
d_gene: NA
CDR3nt: TGTGCCAGCAGTTATGGGCAGGGGGGCACCGGGGAGCTGTTTTTT
CDR3aa: CASSYGQGGTGELFF

v_gene: TRBV5-1
j_gene: TRBJ2-7
abundance: few
d_gene: TRBD1
CDR3nt: TGCGCCAGCAGGCTGACAGGGGCATCCTACGAGCAGTACTTC
CDR3aa: CASRLTGASYEQYF

v_gene: TRBV18
j_gene: TRBJ2-5
abundance: few
d_gene: NA
CDR3nt: TGTGCCAGCTCACCAAGGGCAGGGCAAGAGACCCAGTACTTC
CDR3aa: CASSPRAGQETQYF

v_gene: TRBV5-4
j_gene: TRBJ1-2
abundance: few
d_gene: NA
CDR3nt: TGTGCCAGCAGCTTGGCCGGGAATTTTGATGGCTACACCTTC
CDR3aa: CASSLAGNFDGYTF

v_gene: TRBV7-3
j_gene: TRBJ1-2
abundance: NA
d_gene: NA
CDR3nt: TGTGCCAGCAGTCCAATGCAGGGTCTGAGCTACACCTTC
CDR3aa: CASSPMQGLSYTF

v_gene: TRBV7-9
j_gene: TRBJ2-1
abundance: few
d_gene: TRBD2
CDR3nt: TGTGCCAGCAGCTTCGGGACTAGCGGCAATGAGCAGTTCTTC
CDR3aa: CASSFGTSGNEQFF

v_gene: TRBV27
j_gene: TRBJ1-2
abundance: NA
d_gene: TRBD1
CDR3nt: TGTGCCAGCAGTGGATCCGGGACAGGGGTAGGCTATGGCTACACCTTC
CDR3aa: CASSGSGTGVGYGYTF

v_gene: TRBV6-5
j_gene: TRBJ1-6
abundance: few
d_gene: TRBD1
CDR3nt: TGTGCCAGCAGCGTGACAGGGACCCATTCACCCCTCCACTTT
CDR3aa: CASSVTGTHSPLHF

v_gene: TRBV7-8
j_gene: TRBJ1-6
abundance: NA
d_gene: TRBD1
CDR3nt: TGTGCCAGCAGCTCTGGACAGGGACGGACCCTCCACTTT
CDR3aa: CASSSGQGRTLHF

v_gene: TRBV7-9
j_gene: TRBJ1-1
abundance: few
d_gene: NA
CDR3nt: TGTGCCAGCAGCCCCGACAGAGCCGAAGCTTTCTTT
CDR3aa: CASSPDRAEAFF

v_gene: TRBV4-3
j_gene: TRBJ1-6
abundance: few
d_gene: TRBD1
CDR3nt: TGCGCCAGCAGCTACCGAGGGGGCTCACCCCTCCACTTT
CDR3aa: CASSYRGGSPLHF

v_gene: TRBV4-1
j_gene: TRBJ1-4
abundance: NA
d_gene: NA
CDR3nt: TGCGCCAGCAGCCGATCAGGAACAACTAATGAAAAACTGTTTTTT
CDR3aa: CASSRSGTTNEKLFF

v_gene: TRBV5-6
j_gene: TRBJ2-1
abundance: NA
d_gene: NA
CDR3nt: TGTGCCAGCAGCTTGGCGTCGGGTGAGCAGTTCTTC
CDR3aa: CASSLASGEQFF

v_gene: TRBV1
j_gene: TRBJ2-6
abundance: NA
d_gene: NA
CDR3nt: TGCGCCAGCAGCCAGGGGGACACTGGGGCCAACGTCCTGACTTTC
CDR3aa: CASSQGDTGANVLTF

v_gene: TRBV19
j_gene: TRBJ1-2
abundance: few
d_gene: NA
CDR3nt: TGTGCCAGTAGTATACAGGGGATGGCTGGCTACACCTTC
CDR3aa: CASSIQGMAGYTF

v_gene: TRBV2
j_gene: TRBJ2-3
abundance: NA
d_gene: TRBD1
CDR3nt: TGTGCTCTGGCGGACAGGGGGACAGATACGCAGTATTTT
CDR3aa: CALADRGTDTQYF

v_gene: TRBV4-1
j_gene: TRBJ1-6
abundance: few
d_gene: NA
CDR3nt: TGCGCCAGCAGCCAAACCCAGGGTGGATCACCCCTCCACTTT
CDR3aa: CASSQTQGGSPLHF

v_gene: TRBV28
j_gene: TRBJ2-5
abundance: few
d_gene: TRBD1
CDR3nt: TGTGCCAGCAGGACCCCAGGGGGACAGGAGACCCAGTACTTC
CDR3aa: CASRTPGGQETQYF

v_gene: TRBV4-2
j_gene: TRBJ2-3
abundance: NA
d_gene: NA
CDR3nt: TGTGCCAGCAGCCGAGGCAGGGTTCGAGATACGCAGTATTTT
CDR3aa: CASSRGRVRDTQYF

v_gene: TRBV6-5
j_gene: TRBJ1-1
abundance: NA
d_gene: TRBD1
CDR3nt: TGTGCCAGCAGTCCGAGACAGGGGGGGAACACTGAAGCTTTCTTT
CDR3aa: CASSPRQGGNTEAFF

v_gene: TRBV2
j_gene: TRBJ1-4
abundance: NA
d_gene: NA
CDR3nt: TGTGCCAGCAGTGAAATGGGCGAAAAACTGTTTTTT
CDR3aa: CASSEMGEKLFF

v_gene: TRBV18
j_gene: TRBJ1-4
abundance: few
d_gene: NA
CDR3nt: TGTGCCAGCTCACCAAGCGGGGATAAACTGTTTTTT
CDR3aa: CASSPSGDKLFF

v_gene: TRBV7-2
j_gene: TRBJ1-6
abundance: NA
d_gene: NA
CDR3nt: TGTGCCAGCAGCCACCGCCTCACAGGGTACGCTTCACCCCTCCACTTT
CDR3aa: CASSHRLTGYASPLHF

v_gene: TRBV28
j_gene: TRBJ1-3
abundance: few
d_gene: TRBD1
CDR3nt: TGTGCCACCTTTTTTACAGGGGCTGGAAACACCATATATTTT
CDR3aa: CATFFTGAGNTIYF

v_gene: TRBV5-4
j_gene: TRBJ2-1
abundance: NA
d_gene: TRBD1
CDR3nt: TGTGCCAGCAGCGCCGGGACAGGGAAAGGAAATGAGCAGTTCTTC
CDR3aa: CASSAGTGKGNEQFF

v_gene: TRBV7-8
j_gene: TRBJ1-3
abundance: many
d_gene: NA
CDR3nt: TGTGCCAGCAGCTTAGGCGACTCTGGAAACACCATATATTTT
CDR3aa: CASSLGDSGNTIYF

v_gene: TRBV5-4
j_gene: TRBJ1-2
abundance: few
d_gene: NA
CDR3nt: TGTGCCAGCAGCGAGGGAGGTAGAGGCTACACCTTC
CDR3aa: CASSEGGRGYTF

v_gene: TRBV7-8
j_gene: TRBJ2-3
abundance: NA
d_gene: TRBD2
CDR3nt: TGTGCCAGCAGCTTAGGGGGGACTAGCCTAAGCACAGATACGCAGTATTTT
CDR3aa: CASSLGGTSLSTDTQYF

v_gene: TRBV5-4
j_gene: TRBJ1-1
abundance: NA
d_gene: NA
CDR3nt: TGTGCCAGCAGCTTGGGAGACAGTCCTGAAGCTTTCTTT
CDR3aa: CASSLGDSPEAFF

v_gene: TRBV29-1
j_gene: TRBJ2-1
abundance: few
d_gene: TRBD2
CDR3nt: TGCAGCGCACCGGGACTAGCTATGTACGGCGAGCAGTTCTTC
CDR3aa: CSAPGLAMYGEQFF

v_gene: TRBV5-1
j_gene: TRBJ1-6
abundance: NA
d_gene: NA
CDR3nt: TGCGCCAGCAGCTTCTCAGACACCTATAATTCACCCCTCCACTTT
CDR3aa: CASSFSDTYNSPLHF

v_gene: TRBV15
j_gene: TRBJ2-3
abundance: NA
d_gene: NA
CDR3nt: TGTGCCACCAGCAGAGATGGACTCACCACAGATACGCAGTATTTT
CDR3aa: CATSRDGLTTDTQYF

v_gene: TRBV18
j_gene: TRBJ1-5
abundance: few
d_gene: NA
CDR3nt: TGTGCCAGCTCACTGGGAGGGCGTCAGCCCCAGCATTTT
CDR3aa: CASSLGGRQPQHF

v_gene: TRBV7-2
j_gene: TRBJ2-5
abundance: NA
d_gene: TRBD1
CDR3nt: TGTGCCAGCAGCTTAGCGCAGGGGGCGCAGACCCAGTACTTC
CDR3aa: CASSLAQGAQTQYF

v_gene: TRBV9
j_gene: TRBJ2-7
abundance: NA
d_gene: TRBD2
CDR3nt: TGTGCCAGCAGCGTAGGCCCGGGGAGGGGAACCTCCTACGAGCAGTACTTC
CDR3aa: CASSVGPGRGTSYEQYF

v_gene: TRBV7-2
j_gene: TRBJ1-6
abundance: NA
d_gene: TRBD1
CDR3nt: TGTGCCAGCACCATATCCGGGACAGGGGCCTCTTCACCCCTCCACTTT
CDR3aa: CASTISGTGASSPLHF

v_gene: TRBV7-9
j_gene: TRBJ2-1
abundance: few
d_gene: NA
CDR3nt: TGTGCCAGCAGCCCGGGGTTGAGCAATGAGCAGTTCTTC
CDR3aa: CASSPGLSNEQFF

v_gene: TRBV6-1
j_gene: TRBJ1-1
abundance: few
d_gene: NA
CDR3nt: TGTGCCAGCAGCGCCAGGGAGGTATCTGAAGCTTTCTTT
CDR3aa: CASSAREVSEAFF

v_gene: TRBV13
j_gene: TRBJ2-1
abundance: few
d_gene: NA
CDR3nt: TGTGCCAGCAGCTTAAGGGGGAGCTCCTACAATGAGCAGTTCTTC
CDR3aa: CASSLRGSSYNEQFF

v_gene: TRBV2
j_gene: TRBJ2-1
abundance: NA
d_gene: TRBD2
CDR3nt: TGTGCCAGCAGACTAGCGGGGGGTTACAATGAGCAGTTCTTC
CDR3aa: CASRLAGGYNEQFF

v_gene: TRBV5-1
j_gene: TRBJ2-5
abundance: NA
d_gene: NA
CDR3nt: TGCGCCAGCAGCCCTCAGGGGCGACAAGAGACCCAGTACTTC
CDR3aa: CASSPQGRQETQYF

v_gene: TRBV5-1
j_gene: TRBJ1-1
abundance: few
d_gene: NA
CDR3nt: TGCGCCAGCAGCTTGGGGGCAGGGAACACTGAAGCTTTCTTT
CDR3aa: CASSLGAGNTEAFF

v_gene: TRBV5-1
j_gene: TRBJ2-1
abundance: NA
d_gene: TRBD1
CDR3nt: TGCGCCAGCAGCTTCGGGACAGCCGACAATGAGCAGTTCTTC
CDR3aa: CASSFGTADNEQFF

v_gene: TRBV25-1
j_gene: TRBJ2-5
abundance: NA
d_gene: TRBD2
CDR3nt: TGTGCCAGCTCCGAGGCAGCGGGGGTTAAAAAAGAGACCCAGTACTTC
CDR3aa: CASSEAAGVKKETQYF

v_gene: TRBV10-3
j_gene: TRBJ2-2
abundance: NA
d_gene: TRBD1
CDR3nt: TGTGCCATCGGACCGACAGGGGGCACCGGGGAGCTGTTTTTT
CDR3aa: CAIGPTGGTGELFF

v_gene: TRBV29-1
j_gene: TRBJ1-1
abundance: few
d_gene: TRBD1
CDR3nt: TGCAGCGTAGGTGGAGGGGGCTCGATGAACACTGAAGCTTTCTTT
CDR3aa: CSVGGGGSMNTEAFF

v_gene: TRBV28
j_gene: TRBJ2-5
abundance: many
d_gene: NA
CDR3nt: TGTGCCAGCCGGGACTCCGTGGGAGAGACCCAGTACTTC
CDR3aa: CASRDSVGETQYF

v_gene: TRBV2
j_gene: TRBJ2-1
abundance: few
d_gene: NA
CDR3nt: TGTGCCAGCAGTGAATGGAGGGAGAATGAGCAGTTCTTC
CDR3aa: CASSEWRENEQFF

v_gene: TRBV27
j_gene: TRBJ1-1
abundance: NA
d_gene: TRBD1
CDR3nt: TGTGCCAGCAGTAGTAGGGACAGGGGCCTTTTCTTTTCACCGAACACTGAAGCTTTCTTT
CDR3aa: CASSSRDRGLFFSPNTEAFF

v_gene: TRBV4-3
j_gene: TRBJ1-2
abundance: NA
d_gene: TRBD1
CDR3nt: TGCGCCAGCAGCCACGACAGGGGAATGCTCTATGGCTACACCTTC
CDR3aa: CASSHDRGMLYGYTF

v_gene: TRBV5-1
j_gene: TRBJ2-5
abundance: NA
d_gene: TRBD1
CDR3nt: TGCGCCAGCAGCTATAACACAGGGGGCGCGGAGACCCAGTACTTC
CDR3aa: CASSYNTGGAETQYF

v_gene: TRBV7-6
j_gene: TRBJ2-3
abundance: few
d_gene: TRBD2
CDR3nt: TGTGCCAGCAGCTTAGCGAGTAGCGGGGGGTGGAATACGCAGTATTTT
CDR3aa: CASSLASSGGWNTQYF

v_gene: TRBV4-3
j_gene: TRBJ2-6
abundance: few
d_gene: NA
CDR3nt: TGCGCCAGCAGCTCACAGGGATCTGGGGCCAACGTCCTGACTTTC
CDR3aa: CASSSQGSGANVLTF

v_gene: TRBV28
j_gene: TRBJ2-1
abundance: NA
d_gene: NA
CDR3nt: TGTGCCAGCAGCTGGGGGACAAGTACTCCCAATGAGCAGTTCTTC
CDR3aa: CASSWGTSTPNEQFF

v_gene: TRBV4-2
j_gene: TRBJ2-7
abundance: NA
d_gene: TRBD2
CDR3nt: TGTGCCAGCAGCCAAGAGCTAGCGGGAACGCAGTACTTC
CDR3aa: CASSQELAGTQYF

v_gene: TRBV18
j_gene: TRBJ2-7
abundance: few
d_gene: TRBD1
CDR3nt: TGTGCCAGCTCACCACCGATGACAGGGTACTCCTACGAGCAGTACTTC
CDR3aa: CASSPPMTGYSYEQYF

v_gene: TRBV5-1
j_gene: TRBJ1-4
abundance: NA
d_gene: NA
CDR3nt: TGCGCCAGCAGCTTGGATGGGAGATGGGATGAAAAACTGTTTTTT
CDR3aa: CASSLDGRWDEKLFF

v_gene: TRBV28
j_gene: TRBJ1-5
abundance: few
d_gene: NA
CDR3nt: TGTGCCAGCGCGGTTGGAAGCAATCAGCCCCAGCATTTT
CDR3aa: CASAVGSNQPQHF